The 15 T cell receptor beta chains below all came from one sample that was sequenced in a study of molecular identifiers for immune sequencing clone quantification. From the PCR reads, TCRdb called clonotypes with MiXCR, one entry per CDR3 protein. The sample yields about 40,000 distinct CDR3 sequences, roughly 24% seen once. The sample taken for sequencing was naive CD8+ T cells from blood, with Jurkat cell RNA spiked in. The subset was: FACS-sorted CD8+CD4-CCR7+CD45RA+ naive T cells. All receptors come from a human donor in good health. Some libraries in this study had Jurkat cell RNA spiked in.

Concerning this clonotype itself: Since a much larger clone is just one base distant, this may be a read error. The chain couples TRBV28 to TRBJ2-5, with TRBD2 identical over 8 bases. Germline-derived CDR1 and CDR2 are MDHEN and SYDVKM. CDR3 length: 15 amino acids. The CDR3 DNA reads TGTGCCGGCAGTTTAGGGGTTAGCGGGACAGAGACCCAGTACTTC. It codes for CAGSLGVSGTETQYF.

This clonotype was seen a few times. Being one base from a much bigger clone, this may be a read error. The chain uses TRBV6-1 and TRBJ1-1; weak D call: TRBD1 (5 bases). CDR3 length: 13 amino acids. CDR1 and CDR2 from the germline V gene are MNHNS and SASEGT. The CDR3 DNA reads TGTGCCAGCAGCGAGGAGGGGAGCACTGCAGCTTTCTTT. This translates into CASSEEGSTAAFF.

Ten or more counts support this clonotype. V is TRBV6-5 and J is TRBJ2-7; 8 bases match TRBD2. CDR3 length equals 13 residues. Germline trimming cut 2 bases from V and 3 bases from J; bases unmatched to any gene: 0. Germline values: CDR1 MNHEY, CDR2 SVGAGI. Written as DNA, the CDR3 is TGTGCCAGCAGTTACGGGACTAGCTACGAGCAGTACTTC. It codes for CASSYGTSYEQYF.

This clonotype counts as medium-sized (0.01 to 0.1%). The chain recombines TRBV28 with TRBJ2-6; no clear D gene. Trimming cost V 3 bases and J 2 bases, with 2 bases left between them. The V gene's germline CDR1 is MDHEN and CDR2 SYDVKM. This CDR3 is built from 13 residues. As DNA, the CDR3 is TGTGCCAGCAGTTTCCCTGGGGCCAACGTCCTGACTTTC. This codes for CASSFPGANVLTF.

This clonotype was observed many times. The chain uses TRBV7-8 and TRBJ1-5; D gene uncertain. Germline CDR1 SGHVS, CDR2 FQNEAQ. The length of the CDR3 is 12 residues. V dropped 2 bases and J dropped 7 bases, with 6 bases sitting between them. The DNA of the CDR3 is TGTGCCAGCAGCTTATTACTACAGCCCCAGCATTTT. The encoded protein is CASSLLLQPQHF.

This clonotype was recorded at least ten times. The rearrangement links TRBV7-9 to TRBJ1-4, with unresolved D. This CDR3 contains 18 residues. Between the trimmed V and J ends, which lost 2 bases and 0 bases, there was a span of 16 bases. Germline V CDR1 and CDR2: SEHNR, FQNEAQ (reference sequence). The CDR3 nucleotides are TGTGCCAGCAGCTTATCGGGGTCCCCGACCGCAACTAATGAAAAACTGTTTTTT. This codes for CASSLSGSPTATNEKLFF.

In this sample, this clonotype turned up many times. The chain uses TRBV27 and TRBJ2-2; 7 nucleotides agree with TRBD1. The CDR3 is 15 residues long. Germline-derived CDR1 and CDR2 are MNHEY and SMNVEV (reference sequence). The ends lost 6 bases at V and 0 bases at J; junction bases unmatched: 4. The chain's CDR3 is CASSFDRANTGELFF. CDR3 DNA sequence: TGTGCCAGCAGCTTTGACAGGGCGAACACCGGGGAGCTGTTTTTT.

Worth noting for this clonotype: A read error is possible here, since a much larger clone lies one base away. The genes are TRBV11-1 and TRBJ2-5, with 7 bases fitting TRBD2. Germline-derived CDR1 and CDR2 are SGHAT and FQDESV (reference sequence). CDR3 size: 15 residues. The CDR3 DNA reads TGTGCCAGCAGTGCGGGGGTGAGACGTCAAGAGCCCCAGTACTTC. This gives the protein CASSAGVRRQEPQYF.

This clonotype was counted many times. The V gene is TRBV21-1, the J gene TRBJ2-3. TRBV21-1 is given as a pseudogene. The CDR3 extends over 16 amino acids. CDR3 coding DNA: TGTGCCAGCAGCAAATCCGTAGCCATACTCACAGATACGCAGTATTTT. Translation gives CASSKSVAILTDTQYF.

The chain has TRBV7-9 and TRBJ1-1; D not certain. The ends were cut back, 4 bases at V and 4 bases at J, with 10 bases in the middle. CDR1 SEHNR and CDR2 FQNEAQ come from the germline V gene (reference sequence). The CDR3 is 13 amino acids. CDR3 loop: CASSSRLGTEAFF. DNA of the CDR3: TGTGCCAGCAGCTCAAGGCTGGGCACTGAAGCTTTCTTT. Full variable domain (outside the CDR3, taken from reference TRBV7-9 and TRBJ1-1): DTGVSQNPRHKITKRGQNVTFRCDPISEHNRLYWYRQTLGQGPEFLTYFQNEAQLEKSRLLSDRFSAERPKGSFSTLEIQRTEQGDSAMYLCASSSRLGTEAFFGQGTRLTVV.

Comment on this clonotype: A much larger clone sits a single nucleotide away, making a read error possible. The V call is TRBV7-9, the J call TRBJ1-1; maybe TRBD1 (5 bases). The CDR3 sequence is 15 residues long. Germline values: CDR1 SEHNR, CDR2 FQNEAQ (reference sequence). The CDR3 DNA reads as TGTGCCAGCAGCCCGAGGACATACCCGAACATTGAAGCTTTCTTT. Translation gives CASSPRTYPNIEAFF.

J is TRBJ2-3 and V is TRBV4-3; unclear D gene. V was clipped by 0 bases and J by 7 bases, with 20 bases between them. CDR1 LGHNA and CDR2 YSLEER come from the germline V gene. This CDR3 contains 17 residues. CDR3 in amino acids: CASSQDRGRLHTHTQYF. The CDR3 DNA reads TGCGCCAGCAGCCAAGATCGTGGTCGCCTCCATACACATACGCAGTATTTT.

This clonotype appeared many times. The chain has TRBV30 and TRBJ2-5; tentative D call: TRBD1 (6 bases). V was clipped by 3 bases and J by 1 base, with 12 bases between them. Germline V gene lookup returns CDR1 GTSNPN and CDR2 SVGIG (reference sequence). The CDR3 spans 14 residues. The CDR3 here is CAWRMGQLQETQYF. DNA for the CDR3: TGTGCCTGGAGGATGGGACAACTCCAAGAGACCCAGTACTTC.

This clonotype was detected ten times or more. The gene calls are TRBV12-3 or TRBV12-4 and TRBJ2-2, with 7 bases identical to TRBD1. After removal of 7 bases from V and 3 bases from J, the junction contained 8 bases not matched to a gene. The CDR3 length is 15 residues. This CDR3 is CASIKGGEDTGELFF. The CDR3 DNA reads TGTGCCAGCATAAAAGGGGGCGAGGACACCGGGGAGCTGTTTTTT.

This clonotype was observed at least ten times. CDR3 in DNA: TGTGCCAGCAGCCCTCCCGCGGGAGGTCCGTCAGATACGCAGTATTTT. Protein product: CASSPPAGGPSDTQYF. The chain links TRBV6-1 to TRBJ2-3; TRBD2 matches at 8 bases. The CDR3 is 16 amino acids. Trimming cost V 6 bases and J 4 bases; bases outside gene matches: 12. CDR1 is MNHNS, CDR2 SASEGT, per germline.